This T cell receptor beta chain was observed in a study of blood T cell repertoires in COVID-19. The overall study: Sample material is recorded as cDNA or gDNA derived from T cells, B-cell-depleted T cells, or PBMCs.

In the study's own analysis: Reference gene primer amplification in the assay estimated nucleated cell counts. Sequenced by immunoSEQ multiplex PCR; TCRdb stores in-frame clones only, minus some. That table is the source of V, J and clone size, and D and trimming were worked out from the DNA. The sample consists of 200,000 to 250,000 clones, 70% to 90% of them appearing once. The germline V gene has CDR1 SGHRS and CDR2 YFSETQ. Losses at the gene ends were 4 bases for V and 6 bases for J; bases not matched to a gene: 13. CDR3 length equals 17 residues. Participants' reported clinical history set cohort assignment.

Sequences were obtained from PBMCs or T cells enriched from blood (not recorded which). This receptor was taken from a man aged 45 to 65 who had been exposed to COVID-19. The V gene is TRBV5-1, the J gene TRBJ1-2, with 12 bases that match TRBD1. The CDR3 DNA sequence: TGCGCCAGCAGCCTTCTCCTTCCGGGACAGGGGGCGCATGGCTACACCTTC. It translates to CASSLLLPGQGAHGYTF.